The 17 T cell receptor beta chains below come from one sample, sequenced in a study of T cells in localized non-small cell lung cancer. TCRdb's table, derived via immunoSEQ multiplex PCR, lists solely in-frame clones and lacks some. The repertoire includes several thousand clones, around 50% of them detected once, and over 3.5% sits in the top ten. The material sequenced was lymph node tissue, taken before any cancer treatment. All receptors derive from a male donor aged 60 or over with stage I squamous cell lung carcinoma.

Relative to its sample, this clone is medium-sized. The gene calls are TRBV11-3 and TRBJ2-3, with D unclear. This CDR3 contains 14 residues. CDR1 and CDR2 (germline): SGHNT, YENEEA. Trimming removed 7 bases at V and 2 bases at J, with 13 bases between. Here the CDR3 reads CASTTLPSTDTQYF. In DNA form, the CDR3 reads TGTGCCAGCACCACCCTTCCTTCCACAGATACGCAGTATTTT.

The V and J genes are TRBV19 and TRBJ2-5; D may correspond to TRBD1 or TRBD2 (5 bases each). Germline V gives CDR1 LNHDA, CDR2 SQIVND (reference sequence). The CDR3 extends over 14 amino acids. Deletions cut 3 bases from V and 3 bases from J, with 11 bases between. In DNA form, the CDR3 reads TGTGCCAGTAGTATTGGGGGTAATGAAGAGACCCAGTACTTC. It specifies CASSIGGNEETQYF.

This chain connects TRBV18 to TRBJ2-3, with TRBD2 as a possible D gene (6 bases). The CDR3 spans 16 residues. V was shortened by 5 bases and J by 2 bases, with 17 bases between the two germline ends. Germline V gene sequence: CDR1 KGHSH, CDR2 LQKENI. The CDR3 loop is CASSSQTRRLTDTQYF. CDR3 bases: TGTGCCAGCTCAAGTCAGACTAGGCGACTCACAGATACGCAGTATTTT.

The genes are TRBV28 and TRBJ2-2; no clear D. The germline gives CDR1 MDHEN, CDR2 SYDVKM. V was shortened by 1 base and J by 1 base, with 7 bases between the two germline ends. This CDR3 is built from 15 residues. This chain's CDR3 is CASSLSLGNTGELFF. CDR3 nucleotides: TGTGCCAGCAGTTTATCGTTGGGGAACACCGGGGAGCTGTTTTTT. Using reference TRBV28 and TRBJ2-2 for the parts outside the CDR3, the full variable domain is DVKVTQSSRYLVKRTGEKVFLECVQDMDHENMFWYRQDPGLGLRLIYFSYDVKMKEKGDIPEGYSVSREKKERFSLILESASTNQTSMYLCASSLSLGNTGELFFGEGSRLTVL.

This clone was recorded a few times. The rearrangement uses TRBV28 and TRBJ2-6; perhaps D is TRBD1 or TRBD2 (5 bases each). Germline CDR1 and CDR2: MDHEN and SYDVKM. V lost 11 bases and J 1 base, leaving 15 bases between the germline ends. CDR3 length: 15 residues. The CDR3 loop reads CADRGQPSGANVLTF. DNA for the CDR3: TGTGCCGATCGGGGCCAGCCTTCTGGGGCCAACGTCCTGACTTTC.

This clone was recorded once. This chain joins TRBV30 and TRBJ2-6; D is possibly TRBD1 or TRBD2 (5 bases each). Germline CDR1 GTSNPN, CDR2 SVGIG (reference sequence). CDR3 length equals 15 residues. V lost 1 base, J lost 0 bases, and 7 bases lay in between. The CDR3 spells CAWSGGTSGANVLTF. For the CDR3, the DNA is TGTGCCTGGAGTGGGGGGACCTCTGGGGCCAACGTCCTGACTTTC.

The chain's CDR3 is CASSLGLAIRHEQFF. As DNA, the CDR3 is TGTGCCAGCAGTTTGGGACTAGCGATAAGGCATGAGCAGTTCTTC. The rearrangement links TRBV28 to TRBJ2-1; TRBD2 aligns across 10 bases. This CDR3 has 15 amino acids. V shed 3 bases and J 8 bases; nucleotides not matched to a gene: 7. Germline assignment: CDR1 MDHEN and CDR2 SYDVKM.

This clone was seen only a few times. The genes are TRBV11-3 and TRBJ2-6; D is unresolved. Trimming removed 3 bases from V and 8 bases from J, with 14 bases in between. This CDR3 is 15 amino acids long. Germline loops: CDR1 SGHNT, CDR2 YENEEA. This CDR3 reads CASSFYSVTTNVLTF. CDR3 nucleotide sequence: TGTGCCAGCAGCTTTTACAGCGTAACCACCAACGTCCTGACTTTC.

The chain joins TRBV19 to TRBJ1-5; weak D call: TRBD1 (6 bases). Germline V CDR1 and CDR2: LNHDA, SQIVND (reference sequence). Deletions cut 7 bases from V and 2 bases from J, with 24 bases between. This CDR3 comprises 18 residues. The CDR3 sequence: CASNSLTGGRSGNQPQHF. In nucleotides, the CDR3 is TGTGCCAGTAACTCACTGACCGGGGGCCGGAGCGGCAATCAGCCCCAGCATTTT.

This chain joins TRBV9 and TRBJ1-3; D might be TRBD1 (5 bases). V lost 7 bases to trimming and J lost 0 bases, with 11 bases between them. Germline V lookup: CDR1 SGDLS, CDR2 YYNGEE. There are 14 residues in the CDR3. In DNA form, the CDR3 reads TGTGCCAGCCGCCCAGGGAACTCTGGAAACACCATATATTTT. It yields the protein CASRPGNSGNTIYF.

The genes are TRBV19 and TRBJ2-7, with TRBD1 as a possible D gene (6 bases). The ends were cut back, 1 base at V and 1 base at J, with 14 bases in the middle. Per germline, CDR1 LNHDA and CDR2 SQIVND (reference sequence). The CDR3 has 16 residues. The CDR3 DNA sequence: TGTGCCAGTAGTATAGCGATGGGACAATCATCCTACGAGCAGTACTTC. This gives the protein CASSIAMGQSSYEQYF.

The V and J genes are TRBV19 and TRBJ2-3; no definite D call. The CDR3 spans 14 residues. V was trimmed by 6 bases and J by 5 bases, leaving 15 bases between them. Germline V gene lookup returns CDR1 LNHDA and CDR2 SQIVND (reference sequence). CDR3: CASSRFASGDTQYF. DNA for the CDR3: TGTGCCAGTAGCCGATTCGCCTCCGGAGATACGCAGTATTTT.

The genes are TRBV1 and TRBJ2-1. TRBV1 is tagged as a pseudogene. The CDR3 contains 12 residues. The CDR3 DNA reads TGCGCCAGCAGCCCGGAGGGGGATGAGCAGTTCTTC. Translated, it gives CASSPEGDEQFF.

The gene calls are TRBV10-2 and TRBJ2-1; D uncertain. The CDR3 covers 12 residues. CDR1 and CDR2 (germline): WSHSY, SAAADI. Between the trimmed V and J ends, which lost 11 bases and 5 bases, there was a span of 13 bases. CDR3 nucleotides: TGCGCCCCCTCGGAAGGGAACAATGAGCAGTTCTTC. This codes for CAPSEGNNEQFF.

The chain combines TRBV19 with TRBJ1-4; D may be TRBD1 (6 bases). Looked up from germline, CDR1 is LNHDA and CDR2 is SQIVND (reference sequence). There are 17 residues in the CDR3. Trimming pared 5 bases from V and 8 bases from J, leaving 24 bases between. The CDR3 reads CASSGRGRGAAEEKLFF. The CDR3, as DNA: TGTGCCAGTAGTGGGAGGGGGAGAGGGGCGGCAGAAGAAAAACTGTTTTTT.

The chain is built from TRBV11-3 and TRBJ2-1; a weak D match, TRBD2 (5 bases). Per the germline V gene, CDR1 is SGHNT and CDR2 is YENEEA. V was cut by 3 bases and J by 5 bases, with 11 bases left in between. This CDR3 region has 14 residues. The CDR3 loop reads CASSFTTRDNEQFF. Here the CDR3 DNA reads TGTGCCAGCAGCTTCACCACTAGAGACAATGAGCAGTTCTTC.

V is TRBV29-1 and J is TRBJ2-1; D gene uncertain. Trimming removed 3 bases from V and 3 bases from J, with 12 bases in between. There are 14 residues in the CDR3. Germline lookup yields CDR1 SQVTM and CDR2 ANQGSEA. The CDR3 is CSVDPHGNYNEQFF. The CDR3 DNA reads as TGCAGCGTTGACCCACACGGAAACTACAATGAGCAGTTCTTC.